The 14 T cell receptor beta chains below come from one sample, sequenced in a study of Ad26.COV2.S vaccination and SARS-CoV-2 variants. Only in-frame clones appear in the TCRdb table, and some are missing; sequencing was by immunoSEQ multiplex PCR. This table has 430,000 or so clones, 75% to 95% appearing once. Treatment noted: 19 received Ad26.COV2.S at low or high dose, single or two shots; roughly five received placebo; per-sample allocation not given. Material that was analyzed had been drawn on day 63 after the first vaccine or placebo injection. Sequenced material: peripheral blood, taken in a trial of Ad26.COV2.S vaccine versus placebo. These receptors were obtained from a person aged 18-60 years who received the Ad26.COV2.S COVID-19 vaccine or a placebo.

V is TRBV27 and J is TRBJ2-2, with 11 bases lining up with TRBD2. Losses at the gene ends were 6 bases for V and 6 bases for J; bases not matched to a gene: 9. This CDR3 comprises 16 residues. Germline CDR1 is MNHEY and CDR2 is SMNVEV (reference sequence). CDR3 sequence: CASSLRGTSGAGELFF. In DNA, the CDR3 is TGTGCCAGCAGCCTACGGGGGACTAGCGGTGCCGGGGAGCTGTTTTTT.

The V call is TRBV19, the J call TRBJ2-1, with TRBD1 matching 9 bases. The germline V gene has CDR1 LNHDA and CDR2 SQIVND (reference sequence). V gave up 4 bases and J gave up 6 bases; unmatched junction bases: 7. The CDR3 spans 15 residues. The CDR3 reads CASSKTGGRRNEQFF. For the CDR3, the DNA is TGTGCCAGTAGTAAAACAGGGGGCCGACGCAATGAGCAGTTCTTC. The full variable domain, completed using reference TRBV19 and TRBJ2-1, is DGGITQSPKYLFRKEGQNVTLSCEQNLNHDAMYWYRQDPGQGLRLIYYSQIVNDFQKGDIAEGYSVSREKKESFPLTVTSAQKNPTAFYLCASSKTGGRRNEQFFGPGTRLTVL.

V gene TRBV6-4 combines with J gene TRBJ1-2, with TRBD1 identical over 10 bases. CDR1 and CDR2 (germline): MRHNA, SNTAGT. The V and J ends lost 7 bases and 2 bases, in that order; junction bases with no gene match: 13. CDR3 size: 17 residues. In DNA form, the CDR3 reads TGTGCCAGCACCCCCGTCCCGGGACAGGGGCCAAACTATGGCTACACCTTC. It yields the protein CASTPVPGQGPNYGYTF.

The chain joins TRBV28 to TRBJ1-2; 8 nucleotides agree with TRBD1. The J segment lost 5 bases and the V segment lost 6 bases, leaving 5 bases of the junction unmatched. Germline V gene lookup returns CDR1 MDHEN and CDR2 SYDVKM. The CDR3 consists of 13 residues. This chain's CDR3 is CASRFGQGYGYTF. DNA of the CDR3: TGTGCCAGCAGGTTCGGACAGGGATATGGCTACACCTTC.

The chain combines TRBV5-1 with TRBJ1-1, with D perhaps matching TRBD1 (6 bases). V was trimmed by 0 bases and J by 1 base, leaving 13 bases between them. The CDR3 is made up of 16 amino acids. Per germline, CDR1 SGHRS and CDR2 YFSETQ. CDR3 coding DNA: TGCGCCAGCAGCTTGGGCCGGGACACAAAGAACACTGAAGCTTTCTTT. It codes for CASSLGRDTKNTEAFF.

This chain links TRBV7-2 with TRBJ2-3, with D maybe TRBD2 (6 bases). The ends were cut back, 6 bases at V and 1 base at J, with 17 bases in the middle. The CDR3 sequence is 16 residues long. Germline assignment: CDR1 SGHTA and CDR2 FQGNSA. For the CDR3, the DNA is TGTGCCAGCAGTCCCCGAACGGCTAGCGGCACAGATACGCAGTATTTT. The encoded protein is CASSPRTASGTDTQYF.

This clone showed up just once. The V call is TRBV7-2, the J call TRBJ1-3, with no clear D. Germline V lookup: CDR1 SGHTA, CDR2 FQGNSA. This CDR3 contains 16 residues. Trimming took 4 bases from V and 0 from J, leaving 13 bases between them. The CDR3 spells CASSSFTSGSGNTIYF. The CDR3 DNA reads TGTGCCAGCAGCTCCTTCACCTCAGGCTCTGGAAACACCATATATTTT.

The CDR3 DNA reads as TGTGCCAGCAGCCCATACCAACAGGGGGCAAACAATGAGCAGTTCTTC. Translation: CASSPYQQGANNEQFF. The rearrangement links TRBV21-1 to TRBJ2-1; no DNA check was done on the table's D call, TRBD1. TRBV21-1 is a pseudogene. The CDR3 runs 16 residues.

V gene TRBV5-4 combines with J gene TRBJ2-7; D gene unclear. V was shortened by 1 base and J by 2 bases, with 10 bases between the two germline ends. The germline V gene has CDR1 SGHNT and CDR2 YYREEE (reference sequence). The CDR3 is 14 residues long. This CDR3 is CASSLSWDAYEQYF. The CDR3 bases are TGTGCCAGCAGCTTGTCGTGGGATGCCTACGAGCAGTACTTC.

The rearrangement uses TRBV18 and TRBJ2-7, with 7 nucleotides matching TRBD2. The V and J ends lost 5 bases and 2 bases, in that order; junction bases with no gene match: 6. This CDR3 contains 14 residues. The germline V gene has CDR1 KGHSH and CDR2 LQKENI. DNA of the CDR3: TGTGCCAGCTCATCCCAAGCGGGACCCTACGAGCAGTACTTC. Translation gives CASSSQAGPYEQYF. The full variable domain, with the rest looked up from reference TRBV18 and TRBJ2-7, is NAGVMQNPRHLVRRRGQEARLRCSPMKGHSHVYWYRQLPEEGLKFMVYLQKENIIDESGMPKERFSAEFPKEGPSILRIQQVVRGDSAAYFCASSSQAGPYEQYFGPGTRLTVT.

This clone was recorded only once. The chain is built from TRBV6-5 and TRBJ2-2; D is unclear. Trimming left V 0 bases short and J 7 bases short, with 9 bases between. The CDR3 consists of 14 residues. Germline CDR1 MNHEY, CDR2 SVGAGI. CDR3 protein: CASSYSIQVGELFF. DNA of the CDR3: TGTGCCAGCAGTTACTCGATTCAGGTCGGGGAGCTGTTTTTT.

V is TRBV5-1 and J is TRBJ2-5, with D possibly TRBD2 on 5 matching bases. This CDR3 comprises 14 residues. Trimming shortened V by 0 bases and J by 5 bases, and 11 bases separated the two germline ends. Per the germline V gene, CDR1 is SGHRS and CDR2 is YFSETQ. CDR3 sequence: CASSLAGLGETQYF. In DNA form, the CDR3 reads TGCGCCAGCAGCTTGGCGGGATTGGGGGAGACCCAGTACTTC.

This sequence joins TRBV10-3 and TRBJ2-7; tentative D call: TRBD2 (6 bases). Germline V lookup: CDR1 ENHRY, CDR2 SYGVKD. This CDR3 has 14 residues. Trimming pared 2 bases from V and 3 bases from J, leaving 11 bases between. In DNA form, the CDR3 reads TGTGCCATCAGTGAGCCCGGGAGCATCTACGAGCAGTACTTC. This encodes CAISEPGSIYEQYF.

This chain connects TRBV6-2 or TRBV6-3 to TRBJ2-6; tentatively, D is TRBD1 (6 bases). This CDR3 is 16 amino acids long. Trimming removed 3 bases from V and 4 bases from J, with 13 bases in between. The germline V gene encodes CDR1 MNHEY and CDR2 SVGEGT. CDR3 amino acids: CASSYLGARGANVLTF. The CDR3 DNA reads as TGTGCCAGCAGTTATCTGGGGGCTAGGGGGGCCAACGTCCTGACTTTC.